Below, 3 T cell receptor beta chains from the same sample are listed, as sequenced in a study of cytomegalovirus exposure and HLA in healthy donors. Sequencing was performed with immunoSEQ multiplex PCR; in TCRdb, only in-frame clones are kept and a portion is missing. Among 140,000 or so clones listed, roughly 87% were seen once. Sequenced input: PBMCs. All receptors come from a woman aged 18-35 years in good health and CMV-seropositive.

This clone was seen just once. The rearrangement links TRBV19 to TRBJ1-4; the D is unclear. The CDR3 contains 14 residues. Germline values: CDR1 LNHDA, CDR2 SQIVND (reference sequence). V lost 6 bases to trimming and J lost 6 bases, with 14 bases between them. The CDR3 region is CASSEGWGDEKLFF. CDR3 in DNA: TGTGCCAGTAGCGAGGGCTGGGGTGATGAAAAACTGTTTTTT.

This chain uses TRBV30 with TRBJ1-1; D remains unclear. CDR1 is GTSNPN, CDR2 SVGIG, per germline (reference sequence). This CDR3 region has 12 residues. V dropped 4 bases and J dropped 0 bases, with 6 bases sitting between them. The CDR3 reads CAWTDMNTEAFF. The CDR3 region has the DNA TGTGCCTGGACAGATATGAACACTGAAGCTTTCTTT.

This chain uses TRBV5-4 with TRBJ2-1, with 9 nucleotides matching TRBD1. CDR3 size: 16 residues. After removal of 4 bases from V and 6 bases from J, the junction contained 11 bases not matched to a gene. Germline CDR1 reads SGHNT; CDR2 reads YYREEE (reference sequence). The CDR3: CASSASGTGIGNEQFF. CDR3 coding DNA: TGTGCCAGCAGCGCCTCGGGGACAGGGATCGGCAATGAGCAGTTCTTC.